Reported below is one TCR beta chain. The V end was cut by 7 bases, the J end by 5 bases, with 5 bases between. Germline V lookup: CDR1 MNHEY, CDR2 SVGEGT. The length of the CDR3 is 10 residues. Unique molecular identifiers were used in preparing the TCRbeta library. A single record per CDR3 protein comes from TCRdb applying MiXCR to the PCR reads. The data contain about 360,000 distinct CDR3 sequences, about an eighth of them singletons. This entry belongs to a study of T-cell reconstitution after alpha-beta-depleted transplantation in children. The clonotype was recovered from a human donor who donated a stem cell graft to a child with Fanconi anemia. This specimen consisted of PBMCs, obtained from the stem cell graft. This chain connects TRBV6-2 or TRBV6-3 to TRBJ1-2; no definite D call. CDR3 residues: CASKGYGYTF. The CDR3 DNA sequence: TGTGCCAGCAAGGGTTATGGCTACACCTTC.